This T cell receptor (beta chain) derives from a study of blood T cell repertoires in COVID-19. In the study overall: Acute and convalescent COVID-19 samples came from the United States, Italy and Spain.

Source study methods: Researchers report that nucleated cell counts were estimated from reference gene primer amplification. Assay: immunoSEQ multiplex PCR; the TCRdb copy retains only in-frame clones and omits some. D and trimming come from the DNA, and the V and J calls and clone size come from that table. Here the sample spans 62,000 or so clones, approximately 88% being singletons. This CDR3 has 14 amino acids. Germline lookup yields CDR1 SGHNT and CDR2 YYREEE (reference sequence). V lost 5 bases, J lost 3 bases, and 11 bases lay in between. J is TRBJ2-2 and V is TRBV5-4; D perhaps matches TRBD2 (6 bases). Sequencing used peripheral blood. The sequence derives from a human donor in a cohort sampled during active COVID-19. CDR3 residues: CASRKGGDTGELFF. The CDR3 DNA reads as TGTGCCAGCAGAAAGGGCGGGGACACCGGGGAGCTGTTTTTT.